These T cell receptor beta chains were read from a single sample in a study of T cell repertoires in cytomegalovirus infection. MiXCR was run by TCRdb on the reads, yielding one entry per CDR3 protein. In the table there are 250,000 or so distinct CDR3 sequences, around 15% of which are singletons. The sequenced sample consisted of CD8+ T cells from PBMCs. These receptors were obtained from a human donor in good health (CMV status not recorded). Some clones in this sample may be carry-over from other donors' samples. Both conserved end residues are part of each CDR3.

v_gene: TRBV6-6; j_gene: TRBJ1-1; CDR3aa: CASSYGGDRAFF
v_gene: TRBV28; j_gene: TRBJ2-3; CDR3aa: CASSSRTSGGFDTQYF
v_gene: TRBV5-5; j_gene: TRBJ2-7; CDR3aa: CASRSSGDSFYEQYF
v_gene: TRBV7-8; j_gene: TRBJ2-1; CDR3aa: CASSPLGGGQGSYNEQFF
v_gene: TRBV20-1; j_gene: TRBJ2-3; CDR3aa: CSARVGTSGGLDTQYF
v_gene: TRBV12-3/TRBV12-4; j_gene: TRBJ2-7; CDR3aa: CASGGGSNYEQYF
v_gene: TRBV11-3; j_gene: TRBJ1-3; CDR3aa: CASSQGTGNTIYF
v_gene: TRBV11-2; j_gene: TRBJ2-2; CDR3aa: CASSFHPGPTPNTGELFF
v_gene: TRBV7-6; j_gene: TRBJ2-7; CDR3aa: CASSGTGSREQYF
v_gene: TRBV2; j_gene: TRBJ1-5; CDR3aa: CASCQSLMRQPQHF
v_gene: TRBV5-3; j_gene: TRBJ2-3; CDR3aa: CASSSWPRGRSTGGDTQYF
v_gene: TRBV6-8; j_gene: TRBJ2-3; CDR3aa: CASSYFQPAGASTDTQYF
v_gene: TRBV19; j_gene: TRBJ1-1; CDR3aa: CASRQPWEPGTEAFF
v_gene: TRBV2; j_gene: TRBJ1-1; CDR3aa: CASSGGLEAFF
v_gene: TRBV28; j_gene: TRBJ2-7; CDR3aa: CASSLIAGTGSDEQYF
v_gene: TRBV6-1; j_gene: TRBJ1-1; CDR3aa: CASDATGLNTEAFF
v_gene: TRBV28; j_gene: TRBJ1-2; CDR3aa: CASSPTGYYGYTF
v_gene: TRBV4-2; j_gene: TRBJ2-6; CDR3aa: CASSQDGETGVSGANVLTF
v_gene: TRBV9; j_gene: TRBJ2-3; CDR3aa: CASRKIDRGTDTQYF
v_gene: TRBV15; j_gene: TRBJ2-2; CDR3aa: CATSRVGQGWTGELFF
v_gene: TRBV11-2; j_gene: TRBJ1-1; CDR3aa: CASSLGTQGVAFF
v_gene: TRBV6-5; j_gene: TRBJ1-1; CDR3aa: CASTPRRENTEAFF
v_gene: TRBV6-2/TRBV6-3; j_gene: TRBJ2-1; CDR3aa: CASSYSSGGALERNEQFF
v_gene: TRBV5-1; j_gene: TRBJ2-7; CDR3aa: CASSLTGEESYEQYF
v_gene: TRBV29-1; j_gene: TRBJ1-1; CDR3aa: CSVDLTEAFF
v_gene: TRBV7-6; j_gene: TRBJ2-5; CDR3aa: CASSSTPQETQYF
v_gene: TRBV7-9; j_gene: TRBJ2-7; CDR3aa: CASSSTDRGHEQYF
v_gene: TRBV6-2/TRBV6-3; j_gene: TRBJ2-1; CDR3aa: CASSYSEETIYNEQFF
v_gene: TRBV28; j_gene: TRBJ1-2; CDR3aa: CASSRDGGGYTF
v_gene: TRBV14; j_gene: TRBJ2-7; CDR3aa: CASSQDLNREATYEQYF
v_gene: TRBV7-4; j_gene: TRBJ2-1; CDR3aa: CASSQDSADAFF
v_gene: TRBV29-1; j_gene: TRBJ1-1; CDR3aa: CSADDSNTEAFF
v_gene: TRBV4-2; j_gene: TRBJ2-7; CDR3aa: CASSQVLDRLEEQYF
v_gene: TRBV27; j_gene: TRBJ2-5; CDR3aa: CASSWLAGGGETQYF
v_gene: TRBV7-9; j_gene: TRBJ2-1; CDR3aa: CASSGWDRGPAYNEQFF
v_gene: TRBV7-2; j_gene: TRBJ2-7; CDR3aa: CASSFSGIAYEQYF
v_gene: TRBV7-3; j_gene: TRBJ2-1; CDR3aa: CASSLTGDFYNEQFF
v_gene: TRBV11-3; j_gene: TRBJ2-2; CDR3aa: CASSSGWGARELFF
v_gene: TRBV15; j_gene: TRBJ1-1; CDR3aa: CATSRDWLKGPMNTEAFF
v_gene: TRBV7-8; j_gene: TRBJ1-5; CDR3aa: CASSLQAGPRQPQHF
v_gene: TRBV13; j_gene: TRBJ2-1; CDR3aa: CASSLGLAGGPFNEQFF
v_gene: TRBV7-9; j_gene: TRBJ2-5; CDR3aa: CASSHLAVQETQYF
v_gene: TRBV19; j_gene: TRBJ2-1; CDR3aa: CASSIAADLGNEQFF
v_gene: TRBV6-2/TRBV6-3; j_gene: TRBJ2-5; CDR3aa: CASSYVLAYGETQYF
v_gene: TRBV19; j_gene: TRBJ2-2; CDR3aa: CATEDYSRGSGELFF
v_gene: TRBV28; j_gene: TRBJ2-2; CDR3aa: CASSTEGTGGTGELFF
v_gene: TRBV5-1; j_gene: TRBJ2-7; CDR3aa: CASSADVGTVTYEQYF
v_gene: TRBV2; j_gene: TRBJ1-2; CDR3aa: CASSPPGVPGDYGYTF
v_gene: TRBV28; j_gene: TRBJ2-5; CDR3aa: CASSLGLSRGSQETQYF
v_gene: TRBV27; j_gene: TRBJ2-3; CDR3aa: CASRTGQPTDTQYF